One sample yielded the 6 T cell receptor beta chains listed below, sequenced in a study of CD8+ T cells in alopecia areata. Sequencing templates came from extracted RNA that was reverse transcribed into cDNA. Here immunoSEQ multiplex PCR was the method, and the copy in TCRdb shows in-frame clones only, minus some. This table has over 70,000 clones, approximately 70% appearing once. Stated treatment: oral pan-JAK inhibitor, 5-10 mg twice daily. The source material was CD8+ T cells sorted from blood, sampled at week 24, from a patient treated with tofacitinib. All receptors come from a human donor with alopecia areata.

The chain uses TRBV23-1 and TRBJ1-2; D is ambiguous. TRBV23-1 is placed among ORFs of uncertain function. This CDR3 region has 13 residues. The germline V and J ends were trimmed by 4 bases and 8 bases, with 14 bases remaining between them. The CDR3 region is CASSPREAGGYTF. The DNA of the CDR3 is TGCGCCAGCAGTCCCCGGGAGGCGGGCGGCTACACCTTC.

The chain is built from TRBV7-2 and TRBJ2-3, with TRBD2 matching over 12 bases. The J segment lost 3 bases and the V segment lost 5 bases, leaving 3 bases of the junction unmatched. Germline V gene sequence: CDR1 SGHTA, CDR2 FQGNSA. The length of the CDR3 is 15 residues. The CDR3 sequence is CASSVGTSGTDTQYF. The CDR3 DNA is TGTGCCAGCAGCGTCGGGACTAGCGGGACAGATACGCAGTATTTT.

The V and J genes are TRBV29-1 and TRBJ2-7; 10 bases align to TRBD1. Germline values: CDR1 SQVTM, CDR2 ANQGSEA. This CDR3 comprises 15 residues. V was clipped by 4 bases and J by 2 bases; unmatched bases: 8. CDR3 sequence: CSVVPLTGGPYEQYF. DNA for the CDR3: TGCAGCGTTGTTCCCCTGACAGGGGGCCCCTACGAGCAGTACTTC.

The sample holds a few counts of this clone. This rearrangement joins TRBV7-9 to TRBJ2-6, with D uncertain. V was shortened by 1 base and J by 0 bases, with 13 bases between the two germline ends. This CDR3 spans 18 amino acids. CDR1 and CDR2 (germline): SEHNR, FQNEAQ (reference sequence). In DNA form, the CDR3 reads TGTGCCAGCAGCTTAGGAGAGCACATCCTCTCTGGGGCCAACGTCCTGACTTTC. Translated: CASSLGEHILSGANVLTF.

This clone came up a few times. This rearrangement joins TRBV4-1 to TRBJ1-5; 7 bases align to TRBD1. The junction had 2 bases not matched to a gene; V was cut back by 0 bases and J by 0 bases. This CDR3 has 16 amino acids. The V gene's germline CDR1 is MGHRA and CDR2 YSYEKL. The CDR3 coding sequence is TGCGCCAGCAGCCAAGATCCAGGGGGTAGCAATCAGCCCCAGCATTTT. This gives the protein CASSQDPGGSNQPQHF.

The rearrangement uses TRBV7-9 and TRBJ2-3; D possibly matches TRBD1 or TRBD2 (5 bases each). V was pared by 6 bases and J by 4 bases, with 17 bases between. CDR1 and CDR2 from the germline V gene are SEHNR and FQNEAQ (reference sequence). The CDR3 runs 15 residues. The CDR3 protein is CASSLGDGGPDTQYF. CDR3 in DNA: TGTGCCAGCAGTCTGGGGGACGGCGGTCCAGATACGCAGTATTTT.